This is a list of T cell receptor beta chains from one sample in a study of T cells in Graves' hyperthyroidism and ophthalmopathy. MiXCR, applied by TCRdb to the multiplex PCR reads, yields one record per CDR3 protein. The repertoire holds around 350,000 distinct CDR3 sequences, with roughly 17% as singletons. Sample: blood. These receptors were collected from a woman aged 25 to 39 with Graves' hyperthyroidism that later progressed to Graves' ophthalmopathy. Each CDR3 is given without its conserved first and last residue. Fields, in order: V gene, CDR3 protein.

TRBV5-1 ASSRGWETGANVLT
TRBV29-1 SASDREDSYEQY
TRBV5-8 ASSPGTGGDYGYT
TRBV20-1 SAKRDADNEQF
TRBV29-1 SALSDTQY
TRBV3-1 ASSLKGGSGNTIY
TRBV5-4 ASSQGRQTTNEKLF
TRBV10-3 AISEAGGSQPQH
TRBV28 ASSLLVGTPTNTGELF
TRBV30 AFPSRAGSSYNEQF
TRBV28 ASSYTVDRGASSYNSPLH
TRBV5-1 ASSLGAGTGGTEAF